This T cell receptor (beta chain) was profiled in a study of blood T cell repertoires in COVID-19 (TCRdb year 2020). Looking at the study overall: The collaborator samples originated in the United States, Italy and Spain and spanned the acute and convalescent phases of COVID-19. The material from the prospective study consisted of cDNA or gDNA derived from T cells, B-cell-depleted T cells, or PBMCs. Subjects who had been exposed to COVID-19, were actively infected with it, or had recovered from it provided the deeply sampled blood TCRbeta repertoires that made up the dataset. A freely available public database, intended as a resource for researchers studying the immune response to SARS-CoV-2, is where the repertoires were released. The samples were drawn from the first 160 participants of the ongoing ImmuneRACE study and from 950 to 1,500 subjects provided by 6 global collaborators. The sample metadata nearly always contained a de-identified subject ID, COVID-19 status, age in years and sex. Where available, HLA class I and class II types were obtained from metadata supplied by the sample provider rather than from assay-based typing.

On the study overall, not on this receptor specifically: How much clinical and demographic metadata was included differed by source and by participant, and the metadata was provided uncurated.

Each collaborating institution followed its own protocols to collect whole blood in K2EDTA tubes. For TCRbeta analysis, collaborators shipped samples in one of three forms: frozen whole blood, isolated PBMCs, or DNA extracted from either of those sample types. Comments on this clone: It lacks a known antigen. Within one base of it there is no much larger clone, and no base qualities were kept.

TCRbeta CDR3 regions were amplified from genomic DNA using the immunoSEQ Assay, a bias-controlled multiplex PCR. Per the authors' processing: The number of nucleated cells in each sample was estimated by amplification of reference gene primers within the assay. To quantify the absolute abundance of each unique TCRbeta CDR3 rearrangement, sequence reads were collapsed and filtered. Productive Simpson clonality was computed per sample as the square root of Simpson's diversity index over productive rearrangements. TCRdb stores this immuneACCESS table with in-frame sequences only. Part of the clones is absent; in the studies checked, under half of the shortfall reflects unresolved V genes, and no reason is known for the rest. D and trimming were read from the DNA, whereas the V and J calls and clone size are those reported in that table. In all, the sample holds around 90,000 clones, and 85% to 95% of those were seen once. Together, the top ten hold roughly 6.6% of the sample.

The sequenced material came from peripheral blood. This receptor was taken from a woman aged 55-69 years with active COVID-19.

CDR3 sequence: CASSSSSGGQETQYF. The DNA sequence is as follows: TGTGCCAGCAGCTCTTCTAGCGGGGGCCAAGAGACCCAGTACTTC. The rearrangement combines TRBV5-4 with TRBJ2-5; 10 nucleotides in the junction match TRBD2. Here V drops 3 bases and J drops 1 base, and the junction holds 3 bases not matched to any gene. Measured from the cysteine to the phenylalanine, the CDR3 is 15 residues long. Only the CDR3 DNA stays, 45 bases, in frame from base 1. CDR1 is given as SGHNT and CDR2 as YYREEE, both from the germline V gene (reference sequence).